Presented here are 7 T cell receptor beta chains from one specimen sequenced in a study of radiation and T cells in renal cell carcinoma. The protocol was immunoSEQ multiplex PCR, while the TCRdb copy is restricted to in-frame clones and leaves out a portion. The data show about 74,000 clones, roughly nine tenths seen once. The time point is: blood 4 weeks post-SBRT, at nephrectomy. Documented treatment: 15 Gy SBRT to primary tumor, nephrectomy 4 weeks later. The specimen was blood, collected from a patient whose treatment included radiotherapy and nephrectomy. Every receptor here comes from a woman aged 70 to 79 with renal cell carcinoma.

The chain couples TRBV27 to TRBJ1-1; D is unresolved. The V and J ends lost 1 base and 0 bases respectively, with 9 bases between them. The germline CDR1 and CDR2 sequences are MNHEY and SMNVEV (reference sequence). The length of the CDR3 is 15 residues. DNA for the CDR3: TGTGCCAGCAGTTTATTTGCAGGCATGAACACTGAAGCTTTCTTT. Translated: CASSLFAGMNTEAFF.

In this sample, this clone turned up once. The gene calls are TRBV10-2 and TRBJ1-1; D remains ambiguous. V lost 1 base and J lost 0, with 6 bases in between. Germline V gene data show CDR1 as WSHSY and CDR2 as SAAADI. This CDR3 has 14 residues. CDR3 amino acids: CASSEWFMNTEAFF. The CDR3 bases are TGCGCCAGCAGTGAGTGGTTCATGAACACTGAAGCTTTCTTT.

The chain joins TRBV4-1 to TRBJ1-2; 9 bases line up with TRBD1. V gave up 2 bases and J gave up 6 bases; unmatched junction bases: 13. There are 17 residues in the CDR3. Germline CDR1 and CDR2: MGHRA and YSYEKL. Here the CDR3 DNA reads TGCGCCAGCAGCCAACGAATTAACCCCGGGACAGGGAATGGCTACACCTTC. This sequence encodes CASSQRINPGTGNGYTF.

CDR3 region: CASSPGGRNYGYTF. The DNA of the CDR3 is TGTGCCAGCAGCCCAGGGGGCCGTAACTATGGCTACACCTTC. This chain joins TRBV5-6 and TRBJ1-2; 8 bases agree with TRBD1. CDR3 length equals 14 residues. V shed 4 bases, J shed 1 base, and the junction held 3 bases outside the gene matches. Germline CDR1 SGHDT, CDR2 YYEEEE.

V usage is TRBV14 and J usage is TRBJ2-5; D unresolved. The J call may be faulty, since TRBJ2-7 better matches the DNA end. Germline CDR1 is SGHDN and CDR2 is FVKESK. This CDR3 has 11 amino acids. The CDR3 spells CASGRRNEQYF. The CDR3 bases are TGTGCCAGCGGAAGACGGAACGAGCAGTACTTC.

V and J are TRBV4-1 and TRBJ2-1; D unclear. CDR3 length: 14 residues. Germline V CDR1 and CDR2: MGHRA, YSYEKL. Trimming removed 1 base at V and 8 bases at J, with 12 bases between. The CDR3 coding sequence is TGCGCCAGCAGCCAAGTTCAGCCTACGCATGAGCAGTTCTTC. Translation gives CASSQVQPTHEQFF.

This clone was seen only once. V is TRBV7-9 and J is TRBJ2-5; 9 bases agree with TRBD1. V shed 2 bases and J 4 bases; nucleotides not matched to a gene: 17. Germline V gives CDR1 SEHNR, CDR2 FQNEAQ (reference sequence). This CDR3 contains 19 residues. The CDR3 loop is CASSLWARTGVSVGETQYF. CDR3 sequence (DNA): TGTGCCAGCAGCTTATGGGCCCGGACAGGGGTATCCGTAGGAGAGACCCAGTACTTC.